One sample yielded the 15 T cell receptor beta chains listed below, sequenced in a study of T cells in Graves' hyperthyroidism and ophthalmopathy (dated by TCRdb to about 2019). To prepare the library, multiplex PCR was applied. TCRdb shows the sequencer as Illumina HiSeq 2000. The TCR beta CDR3 regions were amplified from RNA transcripts. The TCR CDR3 was subjected to a first round of RT-PCR using the HTBI primer set and the Qiagen OneStep RT-PCR kit. Using fastp trimming at Q25 and MiXCR clonotype assembly, TCRdb reanalyzed the public sequencing data and kept in-frame beta chains. Each CDR3 protein gets just one entry, which takes the most common genes and DNA from the rows behind it. The table for this sample lists 550,000 to 700,000 distinct CDR3 sequences; approximately 44% of them were counted only once. The ten largest make up around 17% of the sample. What was sequenced was peripheral blood or thyroid tissue (not recorded which). These receptors all stem from an adult woman with Graves' disease, either hyperthyroidism or ophthalmopathy (not recorded which).

This clonotype has a count of ten or more. The chain couples TRBV10-3 to TRBJ2-7, with TRBD1 as a possible D gene (8 bases). V gave up 6 bases and J gave up 3 bases, with 18 bases separating them. CDR3 size: 15 residues. CDR1 ENHRY and CDR2 SYGVKD come from the germline V gene. CDR3 sequence reads: CAISGDRSGGYEQYF. In nucleotides, the CDR3 is TGTGCCATCAGCGGGGACAGGTCGGGGGGCTACGAGCAGTACTTC.

The chain joins TRBV19 to TRBJ2-2; D gene uncertain. CDR1 and CDR2 (germline): LNHDA, SQIVND (reference sequence). V was clipped by 7 bases and J by 4 bases, with 16 bases between them. The CDR3 has 15 amino acids. The CDR3 coding sequence is TGTGCCAGTACCACCACTTCCTTGGGCACCGGGGAGCTGTTTTTT. It encodes CASTTTSLGTGELFF. Full variable domain (outside the CDR3, taken from reference TRBV19 and TRBJ2-2): DGGITQSPKYLFRKEGQNVTLSCEQNLNHDAMYWYRQDPGQGLRLIYYSQIVNDFQKGDIAEGYSVSREKKESFPLTVTSAQKNPTAFYLCASTTTSLGTGELFFGEGSRLTVL.

This clonotype has a count of ten or more. This chain joins TRBV12-3 or TRBV12-4 and TRBJ2-5; TRBD2 aligns across 11 bases. The CDR3 covers 14 residues. The V segment lost 5 bases and the J segment 7 bases; nucleotides outside the gene matches: 6. The CDR3 DNA sequence: TGTGCCAGCAGTCCCTTAGCGGGAGGGGGGACCCAGTACTTC. Translating it yields CASSPLAGGGTQYF.

The table lists this clonotype with a count of one. A much larger clone lies one base from this, so it may be a read error. The V call is TRBV6-1, the J call TRBJ2-5; D remains ambiguous. Germline V gene data show CDR1 as MNHNS and CDR2 as SASEGT. This CDR3 has 12 residues. CDR3 DNA: TGTGCCAGCATACAAACCGAAGAGTCCCAGTACTTC. As protein: CASIQTEESQYF.

The sample holds many counts of this clonotype. The chain couples TRBV5-1 to TRBJ1-1; D remains unclear. V dropped 1 base and J dropped 1 base, with 8 bases sitting between them. CDR1 SGHRS and CDR2 YFSETQ come from the germline V gene. The CDR3 covers 14 residues. The CDR3 region is CASSLISQNTEAFF. The CDR3 DNA reads TGCGCCAGCAGCTTGATAAGTCAGAACACTGAAGCTTTCTTT.

This clonotype was seen ten or more times. The V call is TRBV7-2, the J call TRBJ1-6, with D possibly matching TRBD1 (6 bases). CDR1 is SGHTA, CDR2 FQGNSA, per germline. This CDR3 is built from 13 residues. Trimming removed 1 base at V and 10 bases at J, with 8 bases between. The CDR3 DNA is TGTGCCAGCAGCTTAGAGGGGGAATCACCCCTCCACTTT. Its protein is CASSLEGESPLHF.

The rearrangement joins TRBV6-5 to TRBJ1-2; weak D call: TRBD1 (5 bases). Looked up from germline, CDR1 is MNHEY and CDR2 is SVGAGI. This CDR3 comprises 12 residues. The V end lost 4 bases, the J end lost 12 bases, and 15 bases lay between the germline ends. The CDR3 reads CASSSGGSGNTF. DNA for the CDR3: TGTGCCAGCAGTTCCGGGGGATCTGGAAACACCTTC.

The rearrangement uses TRBV7-9 and TRBJ1-2; D might be TRBD1 (6 bases). The germline V and J ends were trimmed by 6 bases and 3 bases, with 11 bases remaining between them. CDR1 is SEHNR, CDR2 FQNEAQ, per germline (reference sequence). This CDR3 region has 13 residues. Here the CDR3 DNA reads TGTGCCAGCAGGGAGGACAGCCACTATGGCTACACCTTC. Its protein is CASREDSHYGYTF.

The chain joins TRBV15 to TRBJ2-3; tentatively, D is TRBD2 (5 bases). The V end was cut by 2 bases, the J end by 0 bases, with 18 bases between. The CDR3 loop spans 18 amino acids. Germline CDR1 and CDR2: LNHNV and YYDKDF (reference sequence). CDR3 residues: CATSRISWELHSTDTQYF. CDR3 DNA: TGTGCCACCAGCAGAATAAGTTGGGAGTTGCACAGCACAGATACGCAGTATTTT.

This clonotype was seen a handful of times. The gene calls are TRBV20-1 and TRBJ1-1, with TRBD1 identical over 8 bases. The germline V gene has CDR1 DFQATT and CDR2 SNEGSKA (reference sequence). The CDR3 has 14 amino acids. V lost 0 bases to trimming and J lost 6 bases; unmatched junction nucleotides: 6. The CDR3 DNA is TGCAGTGCTAGAGACGGACAGGGTTTCGCTGAAGCTTTCTTT. This encodes CSARDGQGFAEAFF.

V usage is TRBV20-1 and J usage is TRBJ2-7, with 10 bases matching TRBD2. With V trimmed by 6 bases and J by 7 bases, 15 bases remained unmatched. Germline V gene data show CDR1 as DFQATT and CDR2 as SNEGSKA (reference sequence). This CDR3 has 15 amino acids. CDR3 residues: CSAVRRAGGPREQYF. The CDR3 nucleotides read TGCAGTGCGGTAAGGCGAGCGGGAGGGCCCCGGGAGCAGTACTTC.

Ten or more counts support this clonotype. The genes are TRBV25-1 and TRBJ2-7, with 9 nucleotides matching TRBD1. Germline V CDR1 and CDR2: MGHDK, SYGVNS. Unmatched junction bases numbered 7, after V lost 8 bases and J lost 2 bases. The CDR3 loop spans 14 amino acids. The CDR3 DNA sequence: TGTGCCAGCGCGGCCGGGACAGGGACCTACGAGCAGTACTTC. As protein: CASAAGTGTYEQYF.

The V call is TRBV7-9, the J call TRBJ1-4; D is unclear. CDR1 and CDR2 (germline): SEHNR, FQNEAQ (reference sequence). V lost 1 base and J lost 8, with 11 bases in between. The length of the CDR3 is 14 residues. This chain's CDR3 is CASSLGQESEKLFF. CDR3 DNA sequence: TGTGCCAGCAGCTTAGGTCAGGAGTCCGAAAAACTGTTTTTT.

The chain uses TRBV29-1 and TRBJ1-1, with D maybe TRBD1 (6 bases). The germline V gene has CDR1 SQVTM and CDR2 ANQGSEA. CDR3 length equals 13 residues. V was pared by 8 bases and J by 0 bases, with 13 bases between. The CDR3 nucleotides are TGCAGCTTAGGGGACACCATGAACACTGAAGCTTTCTTT. It encodes CSLGDTMNTEAFF.

This chain connects TRBV20-1 to TRBJ1-2, with D tentatively TRBD1 (6 bases). The V gene's germline CDR1 is DFQATT and CDR2 SNEGSKA (reference sequence). V was pared by 3 bases and J by 7 bases, with 12 bases between. CDR3 size: 12 residues. CDR3 amino acids: CSASIRGSGYTF. The CDR3 region has the DNA TGCAGTGCTAGCATCAGGGGAAGTGGCTACACCTTC.